Shown below are 4 T cell receptor beta chains from a single sample sequenced in a study of T-cell reconstitution after alpha-beta-depleted transplantation in children. Molecular barcoding with unique molecular identifiers was used for the TCRbeta library. One entry per CDR3 protein results from TCRdb running MiXCR on the PCR reads. The sample yields about 870,000 distinct CDR3 sequences, roughly 15% seen once. This material consisted of PBMCs, mostly from graft donor cells, taken 360 days after TCRalphabeta/CD19-depleted stem cell transplant. The origin of the receptors is a male patient younger than 18 who had a stem cell transplant for acute lymphoblastic leukemia, so the T cells may come from the graft donor.

This chain connects TRBV6-1 to TRBJ2-7; D uncertain. The V gene lost 8 bases and the J gene lost 0 bases, with 14 bases spanning the gap. CDR3 size: 14 residues. Germline V gene lookup returns CDR1 MNHNS and CDR2 SASEGT. The CDR3 reads CASGADFISYEQYF. CDR3 nucleotides: TGTGCCAGCGGCGCGGATTTTATCTCCTACGAGCAGTACTTC.

This clonotype appeared many times. This chain joins TRBV7-6 and TRBJ1-3; no firm D call. This CDR3 spans 13 amino acids. V lost 2 bases and J lost 0, with 2 bases in between. The germline V gene has CDR1 SGHVS and CDR2 FNYEAQ. The CDR3 DNA reads as TGTGCCAGCAGCTTACCCTCTGGAAACACCATATATTTT. Amino acid sequence: CASSLPSGNTIYF.

The chain joins TRBV10-1 to TRBJ2-3, with 7 bases lining up with TRBD1. Germline lookup yields CDR1 WNHNN and CDR2 SYGVQD (reference sequence). V lost 5 bases and J lost 8; bases outside the gene matches: 7. The CDR3 loop spans 13 amino acids. The CDR3 DNA sequence: TGCGCCAGCAGTCGGACAGGTTTTGGTACGCAGTATTTT. It specifies CASSRTGFGTQYF.

There are a few counts of this clonotype. The genes are TRBV20-1 and TRBJ2-2; D might be TRBD2 (5 bases). Trimming removed 6 bases at V and 7 bases at J, with 18 bases between. The CDR3 has 14 amino acids. Germline V gene data show CDR1 as DFQATT and CDR2 as SNEGSKA (reference sequence). The CDR3 sequence: CSAISAGGVGELFF. CDR3 sequence (DNA): TGCAGTGCCATTAGTGCGGGTGGGGTCGGGGAGCTGTTTTTT.